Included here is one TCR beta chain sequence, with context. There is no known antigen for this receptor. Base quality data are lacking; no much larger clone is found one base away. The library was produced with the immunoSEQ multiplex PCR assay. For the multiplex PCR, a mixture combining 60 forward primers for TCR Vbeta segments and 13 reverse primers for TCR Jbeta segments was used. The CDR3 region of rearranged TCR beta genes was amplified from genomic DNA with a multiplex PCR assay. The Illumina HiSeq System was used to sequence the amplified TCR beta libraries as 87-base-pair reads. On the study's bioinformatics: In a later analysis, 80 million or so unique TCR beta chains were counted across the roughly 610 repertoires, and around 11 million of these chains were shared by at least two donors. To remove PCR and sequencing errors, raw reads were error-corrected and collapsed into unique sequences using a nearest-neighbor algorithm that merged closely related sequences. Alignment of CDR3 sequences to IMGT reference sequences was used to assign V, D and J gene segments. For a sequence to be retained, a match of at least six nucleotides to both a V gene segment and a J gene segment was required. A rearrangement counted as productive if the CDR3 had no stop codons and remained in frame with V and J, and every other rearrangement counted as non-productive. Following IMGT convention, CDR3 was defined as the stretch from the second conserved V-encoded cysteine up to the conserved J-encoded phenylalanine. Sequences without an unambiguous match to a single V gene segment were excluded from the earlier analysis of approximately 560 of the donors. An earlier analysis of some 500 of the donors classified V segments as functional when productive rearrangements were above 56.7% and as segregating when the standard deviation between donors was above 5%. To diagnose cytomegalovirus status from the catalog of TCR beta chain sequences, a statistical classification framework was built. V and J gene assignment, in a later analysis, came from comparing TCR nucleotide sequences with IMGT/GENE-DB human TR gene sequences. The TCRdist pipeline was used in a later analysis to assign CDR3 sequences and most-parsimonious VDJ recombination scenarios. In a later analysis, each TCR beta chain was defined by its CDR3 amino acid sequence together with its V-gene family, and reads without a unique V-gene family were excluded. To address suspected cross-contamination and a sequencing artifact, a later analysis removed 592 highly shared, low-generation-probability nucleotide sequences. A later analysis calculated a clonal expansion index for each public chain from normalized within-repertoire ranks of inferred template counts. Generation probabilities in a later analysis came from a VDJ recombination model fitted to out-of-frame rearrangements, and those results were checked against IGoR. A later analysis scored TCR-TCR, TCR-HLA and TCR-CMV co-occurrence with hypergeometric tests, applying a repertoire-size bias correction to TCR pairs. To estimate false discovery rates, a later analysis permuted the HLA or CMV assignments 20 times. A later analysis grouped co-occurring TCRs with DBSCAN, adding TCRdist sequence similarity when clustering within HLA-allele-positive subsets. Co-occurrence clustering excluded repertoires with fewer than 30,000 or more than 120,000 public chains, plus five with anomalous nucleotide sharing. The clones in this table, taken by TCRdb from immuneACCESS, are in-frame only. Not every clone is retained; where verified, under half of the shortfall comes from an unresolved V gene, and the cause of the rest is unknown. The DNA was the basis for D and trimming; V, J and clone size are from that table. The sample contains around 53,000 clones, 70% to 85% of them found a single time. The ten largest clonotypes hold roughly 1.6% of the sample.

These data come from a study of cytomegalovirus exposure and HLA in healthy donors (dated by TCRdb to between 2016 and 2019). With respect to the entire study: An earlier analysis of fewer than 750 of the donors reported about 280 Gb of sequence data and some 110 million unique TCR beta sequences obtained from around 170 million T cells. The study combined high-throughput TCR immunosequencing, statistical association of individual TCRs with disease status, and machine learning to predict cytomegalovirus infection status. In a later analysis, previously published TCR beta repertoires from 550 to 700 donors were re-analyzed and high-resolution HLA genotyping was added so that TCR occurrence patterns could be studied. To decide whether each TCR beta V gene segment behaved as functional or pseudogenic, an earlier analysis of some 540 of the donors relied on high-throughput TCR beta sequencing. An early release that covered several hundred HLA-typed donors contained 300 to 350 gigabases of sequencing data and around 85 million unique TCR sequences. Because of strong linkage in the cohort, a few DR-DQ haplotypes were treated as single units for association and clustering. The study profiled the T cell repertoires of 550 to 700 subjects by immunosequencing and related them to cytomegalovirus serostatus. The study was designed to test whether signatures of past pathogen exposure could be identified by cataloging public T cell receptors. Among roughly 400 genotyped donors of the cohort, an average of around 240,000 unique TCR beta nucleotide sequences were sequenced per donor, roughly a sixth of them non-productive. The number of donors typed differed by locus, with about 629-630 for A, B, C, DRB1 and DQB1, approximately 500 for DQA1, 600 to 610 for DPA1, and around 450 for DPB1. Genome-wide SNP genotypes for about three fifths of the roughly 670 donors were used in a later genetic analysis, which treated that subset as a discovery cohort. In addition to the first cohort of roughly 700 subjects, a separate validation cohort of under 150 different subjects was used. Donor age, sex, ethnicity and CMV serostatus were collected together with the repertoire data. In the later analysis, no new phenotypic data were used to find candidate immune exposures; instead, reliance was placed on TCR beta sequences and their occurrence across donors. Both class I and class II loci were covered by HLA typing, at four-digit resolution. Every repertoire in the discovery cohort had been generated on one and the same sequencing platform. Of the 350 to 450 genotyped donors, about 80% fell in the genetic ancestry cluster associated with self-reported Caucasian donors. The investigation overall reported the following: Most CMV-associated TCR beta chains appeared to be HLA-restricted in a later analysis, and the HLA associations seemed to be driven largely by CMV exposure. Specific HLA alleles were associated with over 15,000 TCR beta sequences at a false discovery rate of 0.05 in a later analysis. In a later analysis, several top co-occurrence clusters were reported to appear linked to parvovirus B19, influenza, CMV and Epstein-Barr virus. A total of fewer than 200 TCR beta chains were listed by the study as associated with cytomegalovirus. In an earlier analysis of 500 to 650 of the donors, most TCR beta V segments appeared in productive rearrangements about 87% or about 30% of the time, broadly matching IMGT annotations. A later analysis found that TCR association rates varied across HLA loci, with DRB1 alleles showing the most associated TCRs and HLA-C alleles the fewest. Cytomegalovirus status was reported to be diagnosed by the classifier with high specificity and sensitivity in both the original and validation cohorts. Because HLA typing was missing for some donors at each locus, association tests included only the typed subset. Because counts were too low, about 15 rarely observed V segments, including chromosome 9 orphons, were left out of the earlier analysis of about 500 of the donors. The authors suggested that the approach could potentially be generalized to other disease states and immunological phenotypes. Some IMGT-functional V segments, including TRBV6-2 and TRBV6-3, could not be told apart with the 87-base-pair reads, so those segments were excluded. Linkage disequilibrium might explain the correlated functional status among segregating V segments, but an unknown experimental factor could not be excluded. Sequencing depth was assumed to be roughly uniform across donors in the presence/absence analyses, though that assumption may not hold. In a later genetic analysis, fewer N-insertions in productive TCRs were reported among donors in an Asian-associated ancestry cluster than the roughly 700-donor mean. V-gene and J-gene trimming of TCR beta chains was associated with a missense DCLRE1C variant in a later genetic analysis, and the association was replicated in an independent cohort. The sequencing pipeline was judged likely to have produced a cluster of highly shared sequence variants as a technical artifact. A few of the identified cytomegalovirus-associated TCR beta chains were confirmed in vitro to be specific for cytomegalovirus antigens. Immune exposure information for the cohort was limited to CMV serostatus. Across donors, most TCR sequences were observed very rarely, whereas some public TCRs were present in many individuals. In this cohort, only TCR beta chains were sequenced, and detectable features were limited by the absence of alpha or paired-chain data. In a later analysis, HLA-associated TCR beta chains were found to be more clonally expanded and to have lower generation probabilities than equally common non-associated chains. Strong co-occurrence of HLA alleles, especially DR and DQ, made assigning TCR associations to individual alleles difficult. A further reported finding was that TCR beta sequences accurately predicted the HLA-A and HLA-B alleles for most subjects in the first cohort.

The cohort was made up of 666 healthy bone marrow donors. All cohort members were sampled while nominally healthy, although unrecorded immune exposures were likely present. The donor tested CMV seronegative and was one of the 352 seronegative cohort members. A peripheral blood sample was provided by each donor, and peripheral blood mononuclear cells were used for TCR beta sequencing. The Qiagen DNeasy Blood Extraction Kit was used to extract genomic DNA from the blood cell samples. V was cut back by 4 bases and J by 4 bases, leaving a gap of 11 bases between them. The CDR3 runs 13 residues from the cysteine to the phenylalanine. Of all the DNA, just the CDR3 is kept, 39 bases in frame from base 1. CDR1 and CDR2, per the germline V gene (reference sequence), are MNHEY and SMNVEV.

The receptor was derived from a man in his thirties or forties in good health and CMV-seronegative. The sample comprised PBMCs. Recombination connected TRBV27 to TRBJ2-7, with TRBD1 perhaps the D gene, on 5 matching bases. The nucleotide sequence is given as TGTGCCAGCAGTTGGGGCAGCCGATACGAGCAGTACTTC. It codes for CASSWGSRYEQYF.